The 8 T cell receptor beta chains in this list originate from one sample, sequenced in a study of cytotoxic CD8 clonotypes in ibrutinib-treated CLL. Sequencing was performed with immunoSEQ multiplex PCR; in TCRdb, only in-frame clones are kept and a portion is missing. Here the sample spans some 16,000 clones, 65% to 70% being singletons. The specimen comprised PBMCs, sampled before ibrutinib treatment. The receptor set was obtained from a human donor with chronic lymphocytic leukemia.

The chain employs TRBV9 and TRBJ1-6; 7 bases line up with TRBD1. The CDR3 has 16 amino acids. The J segment lost 10 bases and the V segment lost 0 bases, leaving 10 bases of the junction unmatched. Germline V gene sequence: CDR1 SGDLS, CDR2 YYNGEE. The CDR3 sequence: CASSVGLDRSLSPLHF. The CDR3 nucleotides read TGTGCCAGCAGCGTAGGGCTGGACAGGAGTTTGTCACCCCTCCACTTT.

J is TRBJ2-3 and V is TRBV9, with 9 bases that match TRBD1. V trimming: 2 bases; J trimming: 4 bases; junction bases outside the gene matches: 8. Germline lookup yields CDR1 SGDLS and CDR2 YYNGEE. The CDR3 length is 16 residues. The CDR3 coding sequence is TGTGCCAGCAGCGTCGCCACAGGGGGCGCGGCAGATACGCAGTATTTT. It specifies CASSVATGGAADTQYF.

A remark on this clone: It may be a read error: a sequence one base away is much more abundant. The chain recombines TRBV6-1 with TRBJ1-2; D not resolved. CDR1 and CDR2 (germline): MNHNS, SASEGT. The V end was cut by 5 bases, the J end by 2 bases, with 3 bases between. This CDR3 has 11 amino acids. The chain's CDR3 is CASSYNYGYTF. The CDR3 DNA sequence: TGTGCCAGCAGTTACAACTATGGCTACACCTTC.

This rearrangement joins TRBV6-1 to TRBJ1-2; TRBD1 matches 10 bases. V shed 2 bases and J 3 bases; nucleotides not matched to a gene: 15. Germline lookup yields CDR1 MNHNS and CDR2 SASEGT. The CDR3 spans 19 residues. The DNA for the CDR3 is TGTGCCAGCAGTGAAACCGGTTTAATAAGGACAGGGGGATACTATGGCTACACCTTC. As protein: CASSETGLIRTGGYYGYTF.

This clone showed up just a few times. The DNA for the CDR3 is TGTGCCAGTAGTCGGGGTTCCGAGAATCAGCCCCAGCATTTT. This gives the protein CASSRGSENQPQHF. The chain uses TRBV19 and TRBJ1-5; no firm D call. The germline V gene encodes CDR1 LNHDA and CDR2 SQIVND (reference sequence). With 5 bases removed from V and 4 bases from J, the gap between germline ends came to 12 bases. This CDR3 is built from 14 residues. Supplemented by reference TRBV19 and TRBJ1-5, the full variable domain reads DGGITQSPKYLFRKEGQNVTLSCEQNLNHDAMYWYRQDPGQGLRLIYYSQIVNDFQKGDIAEGYSVSREKKESFPLTVTSAQKNPTAFYLCASSRGSENQPQHFGDGTRLSIL.

This clone has a single count. The rearrangement uses TRBV5-1 and TRBJ1-5; 10 nucleotides align to TRBD1. The V and J ends lost 4 bases and 7 bases, in that order; junction bases with no gene match: 14. The V gene's germline CDR1 is SGHRS and CDR2 YFSETQ. The CDR3 runs to 17 residues. The DNA for the CDR3 is TGCGCCAGCAGCGCCCCGGGACAGGGGAGGAAAAGGCAGCCCCAGCATTTT. It codes for CASSAPGQGRKRQPQHF.

This clone was found a few times. V is TRBV30 and J is TRBJ1-2, with D unclear. CDR3 size: 14 residues. V was pared by 0 bases and J by 4 bases, with 12 bases between. From germline, CDR1 is GTSNPN and CDR2 SVGIG (reference sequence). The CDR3 region has the DNA TGTGCCTGGAGTGTAGCAGCTACATTCTATGGCTACACCTTC. Its translation: CAWSVAATFYGYTF.

The chain recombines TRBV7-9 with TRBJ2-3; TRBD2 might be the D (6 bases). Germline loops: CDR1 SEHNR, CDR2 FQNEAQ (reference sequence). The CDR3 has 16 residues. V lost 5 bases, J lost 6 bases, and 21 bases lay in between. The CDR3 bases are TGTGCCAGCAGCCCCGTGGGCGGGGCCTTCCGGGATACGCAGTATTTT. Protein: CASSPVGGAFRDTQYF.